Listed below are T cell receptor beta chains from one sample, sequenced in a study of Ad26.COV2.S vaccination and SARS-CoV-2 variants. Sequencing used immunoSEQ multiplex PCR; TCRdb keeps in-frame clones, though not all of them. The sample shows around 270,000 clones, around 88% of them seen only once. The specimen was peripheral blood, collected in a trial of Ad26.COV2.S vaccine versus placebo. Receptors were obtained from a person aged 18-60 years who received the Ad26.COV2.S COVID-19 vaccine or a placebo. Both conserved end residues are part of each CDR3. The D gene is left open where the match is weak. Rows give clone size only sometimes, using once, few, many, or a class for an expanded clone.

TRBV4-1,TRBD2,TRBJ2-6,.,CASSQTGGSRDVLTF,TGCGCCAGCAGCCAAACAGGCGGGAGCAGGGACGTCCTGACTTTC
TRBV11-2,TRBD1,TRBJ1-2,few,CASSLVRGRGHGYTF,TGTGCCAGCAGCTTAGTAAGAGGCAGGGGGCATGGCTACACCTTC
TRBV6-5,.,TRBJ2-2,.,CASSPFRGAGGELFF,TGTGCCAGCAGTCCTTTTAGAGGGGCAGGCGGGGAGCTGTTTTTT
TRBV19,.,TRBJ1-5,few,CASSITGAFSNQPQHF,TGTGCCAGTAGTATAACCGGGGCTTTTAGCAATCAGCCCCAGCATTTT
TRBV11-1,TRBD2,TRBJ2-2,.,CASSSRGSGSTGELFF,TGTGCCAGCAGCTCCCGGGGTAGCGGGTCAACCGGGGAGCTGTTTTTT
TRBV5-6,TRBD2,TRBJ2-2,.,CASNFQRGYTGELFF,TGTGCCAGCAATTTTCAGCGGGGCTACACCGGGGAGCTGTTTTTT
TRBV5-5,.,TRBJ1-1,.,CASSFHGVTEAFF,TGTGCCAGCAGCTTTCATGGTGTCACTGAAGCTTTCTTT
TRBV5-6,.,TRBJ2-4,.,CASSQFNIPQGIIQYF,TGTGCCAGCAGCCAATTTAACATCCCACAGGGTATAATTCAGTACTTC
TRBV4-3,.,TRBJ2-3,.,CASSQDTSTDTQYF,TGCGCCAGCAGCCAAGATACGAGCACAGATACGCAGTATTTT
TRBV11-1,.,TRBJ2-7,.,CASRPGHGHEQYF,TGTGCCAGCAGGCCGGGACATGGCCACGAGCAGTACTTC
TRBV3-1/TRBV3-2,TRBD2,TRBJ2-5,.,CASSQEPSGGETQYF,TGTGCCAGCAGCCAAGAACCTAGCGGGGGAGAGACCCAGTACTTC
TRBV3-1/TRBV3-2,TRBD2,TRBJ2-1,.,CASSQVPGGYNEQFF,TGTGCCAGCAGCCAAGTGCCGGGGGGCTACAATGAGCAGTTCTTC
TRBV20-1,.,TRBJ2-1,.,CRPYSYNEQFF,TGCAGACCTTACTCCTACAATGAGCAGTTCTTC
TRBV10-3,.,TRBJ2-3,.,CAISGGGSRDTQYF,TGTGCCATCAGTGGTGGCGGGTCTAGAGATACGCAGTATTTT
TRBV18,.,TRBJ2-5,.,CASSPSPTRGGETQYF,TGTGCCAGCTCACCCTCTCCGACAAGAGGGGGGGAGACCCAGTACTTC
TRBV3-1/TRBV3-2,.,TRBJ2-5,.,CASSQAAGEETQYF,TGTGCCAGCAGCCAAGCTGCCGGAGAAGAGACCCAGTACTTC
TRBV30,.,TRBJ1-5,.,CAWSVRGLPSSNQPQHF,TGTGCCTGGAGTGTACGAGGTCTTCCATCTAGCAATCAGCCCCAGCATTTT
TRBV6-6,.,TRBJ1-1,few,CASSVRREATEAFF,TGTGCCAGCAGTGTGCGTAGGGAGGCCACTGAAGCTTTCTTT
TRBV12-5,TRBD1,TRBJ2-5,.,CASGPQGAEGETQYF,TGTGCTAGTGGTCCACAGGGGGCAGAGGGAGAGACCCAGTACTTC
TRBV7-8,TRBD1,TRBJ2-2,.,CASTQQGANTGELFF,TGTGCCAGCACCCAACAGGGGGCGAACACCGGGGAGCTGTTTTTT
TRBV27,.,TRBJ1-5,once,CASSLRSGNRNQPQHF,TGTGCCAGCAGTTTGCGGTCCGGGAATCGCAATCAGCCCCAGCATTTT
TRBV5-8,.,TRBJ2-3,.,CASSRNSYRTDTQYF,TGTGCCAGCAGTCGAAACAGTTATCGCACAGATACGCAGTATTTT
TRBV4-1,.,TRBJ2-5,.,CASSQASGRSGTQYF,TGCGCCAGCAGCCAAGCTTCCGGCAGGTCGGGGACCCAGTACTTC